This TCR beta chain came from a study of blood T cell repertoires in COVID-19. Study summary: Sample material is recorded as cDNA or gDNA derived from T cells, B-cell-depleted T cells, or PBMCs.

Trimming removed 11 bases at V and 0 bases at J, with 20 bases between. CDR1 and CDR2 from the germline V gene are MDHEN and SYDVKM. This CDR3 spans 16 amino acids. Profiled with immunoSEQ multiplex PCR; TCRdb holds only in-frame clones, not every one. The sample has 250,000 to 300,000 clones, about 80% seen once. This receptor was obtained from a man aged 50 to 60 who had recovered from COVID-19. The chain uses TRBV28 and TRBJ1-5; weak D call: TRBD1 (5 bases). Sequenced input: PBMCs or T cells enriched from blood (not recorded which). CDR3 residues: CAANRGVRHSNQPQHF. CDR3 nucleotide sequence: TGTGCCGCTAACCGGGGGGTTCGACATAGCAATCAGCCCCAGCATTTT.